The 13 T cell receptor beta chains given below trace back to one sample, sequenced in a study of blood T cell repertoires in COVID-19. TCRdb keeps only in-frame clones here, not all; method: immunoSEQ multiplex PCR. The profile shows approximately 100,000 clones, less than 80% of them singletons. Sequenced material: peripheral blood. The receptors were sampled from a man aged 70 or older with active or convalescent COVID-19.

This clone has only one observation. This rearrangement joins TRBV7-3 to TRBJ2-7, with TRBD2 as a possible D gene (6 bases). Per germline, CDR1 SGHTA and CDR2 FQGTGA. The CDR3 is made up of 14 amino acids. V was trimmed by 7 bases and J by 1 base, leaving 14 bases between them. The CDR3 bases are TGTGCCAGCAACCCGAGCGGGCTATCCTACGAGCAGTACTTC. Its protein product is CASNPSGLSYEQYF. Based on the CDR3 plus reference TRBV7-3 and TRBJ2-7, the full variable domain is GAGVSQTPSNKVTEKGKYVELRCDPISGHTALYWYRQSLGQGPEFLIYFQGTGAADDSGLPNDRFFAVRPEGSVSTLKIQRTERGDSAVYLCASNPSGLSYEQYFGPGTRLTVT.

V usage is TRBV30 and J usage is TRBJ2-7; possibly TRBD1 for D (6 bases). This CDR3 comprises 12 residues. V lost 3 bases, J lost 1 base, and 7 bases lay in between. Germline CDR1 is GTSNPN and CDR2 is SVGIG (reference sequence). DNA for the CDR3: TGTGCCTGGAGCAGGGGTTCCTACGAGCAGTACTTC. This gives the protein CAWSRGSYEQYF.

The chain employs TRBV29-1 and TRBJ2-1; 8 nucleotides line up with TRBD2. Germline CDR1 reads SQVTM; CDR2 reads ANQGSEA. There are 15 residues in the CDR3. The V and J ends lost 6 bases and 6 bases, in that order; junction bases with no gene match: 13. The CDR3 loop is CSVLISSGGTNEQFF. The CDR3 nucleotides read TGCAGCGTCCTAATCAGCAGCGGGGGTACCAATGAGCAGTTCTTC.

This chain joins TRBV5-6 and TRBJ2-5; 11 nucleotides line up with TRBD2. The CDR3 consists of 15 residues. V lost 4 bases and J lost 1; bases outside the gene matches: 3. Germline V lookup: CDR1 SGHDT, CDR2 YYEEEE. The CDR3 sequence is CASSGLAGGQETQYF. The DNA for the CDR3 is TGTGCCAGCAGCGGTCTAGCGGGGGGCCAAGAGACCCAGTACTTC.

The chain carries TRBV30 and TRBJ2-3; D is undetermined. The V gene's germline CDR1 is GTSNPN and CDR2 SVGIG (reference sequence). This CDR3 region has 15 residues. Trimming left V 2 bases short and J 2 bases short, with 14 bases between. As DNA, the CDR3 is TGTGCCTGGAGTAGATTAGCTGCCTCCACAGATACGCAGTATTTT. Protein sequence: CAWSRLAASTDTQYF. Full variable domain (missing parts from reference TRBV30 and TRBJ2-3): SQTIHQWPATLVQPVGSPLSLECTVEGTSNPNLYWYRQAAGRGLQLLFYSVGIGQISSEVPQNLSASRPQDRQFILSSKKLLLSDSGFYLCAWSRLAASTDTQYFGPGTRLTVL.

The chain combines TRBV29-1 with TRBJ1-2; weak D call: TRBD1 (6 bases). Between the trimmed V and J ends, which lost 5 bases and 1 base, there was a span of 11 bases. Germline V gene data show CDR1 as SQVTM and CDR2 as ANQGSEA. This CDR3 is 13 amino acids long. CDR3 amino acids: CSVNRDVNYGYTF. The CDR3 DNA is TGCAGCGTTAACAGGGATGTTAACTATGGCTACACCTTC.

The chain recombines TRBV5-1 with TRBJ2-3, with 7 positions matching TRBD1. This CDR3 contains 15 residues. The trim removed 6 bases at V and 6 bases at J, leaving 13 bases unmatched. Germline-derived CDR1 and CDR2 are SGHRS and YFSETQ. The CDR3 loop is CASTMAGQVGDTQYF. The CDR3 bases are TGCGCCAGCACCATGGCCGGACAGGTGGGTGATACGCAGTATTTT. Looking up the rest from reference TRBV5-1 and TRBJ2-3 gives the full variable domain: KAGVTQTPRYLIKTRGQQVTLSCSPISGHRSVSWYQQTPGQGLQFLFEYFSETQRNKGNFPGRFSGRQFSNSRSEMNVSTLELGDSALYLCASTMAGQVGDTQYFGPGTRLTVL.

V gene TRBV11-1 combines with J gene TRBJ2-1; D uncertain. From germline, CDR1 is SGHAT and CDR2 FQDESV (reference sequence). The V gene lost 3 bases and the J gene lost 7 bases, with 7 bases spanning the gap. This CDR3 spans 12 amino acids. The CDR3 region is CASSFLENEQFF. The CDR3 DNA reads as TGTGCCAGCAGCTTCCTGGAGAATGAGCAGTTCTTC.

V is TRBV5-1 and J is TRBJ2-2; 7 positions match TRBD1. This CDR3 is 15 amino acids long. Trimming at V came to 0 bases and at J to 4 bases, leaving 3 bases not matched to a gene. Germline CDR1 reads SGHRS; CDR2 reads YFSETQ. The CDR3, as DNA: TGCGCCAGCAGCTTGGAACAGGGGTTCACCGGGGAGCTGTTTTTT. As protein: CASSLEQGFTGELFF.

As DNA, the CDR3 is TGTGCCAGCACCGTGGGACAGGGGTTCCGTCAGCCCCAGCATTTT. It yields the protein CASTVGQGFRQPQHF. The V and J genes are TRBV6-6 and TRBJ1-5, with 10 bases aligning to TRBD1. The CDR3 consists of 15 residues. The V and J ends lost 7 bases and 6 bases, in that order; junction bases with no gene match: 9. Per germline, CDR1 MNHNY and CDR2 SVGAGI (reference sequence).

V and J are TRBV15 and TRBJ2-7, with D uncertain. The CDR3 contains 13 residues. Germline V gene data show CDR1 as LNHNV and CDR2 as YYDKDF (reference sequence). V shed 2 bases and J shed 6 bases, with 11 bases lying between them. CDR3: CATSRFTTSEQYF. The DNA of the CDR3 is TGTGCCACCAGCAGATTTACGACAAGCGAGCAGTACTTC.

The chain combines TRBV7-8 with TRBJ2-5, with 7 nucleotides matching TRBD2. The CDR3 contains 13 residues. V was pared by 8 bases and J by 2 bases, with 5 bases of the junction left unmatched. CDR1 and CDR2 from the germline V gene are SGHVS and FQNEAQ. The CDR3 loop reads CASGLGVQETQYF. The CDR3 coding sequence is TGTGCCAGCGGACTAGGGGTGCAAGAGACCCAGTACTTC.

V usage is TRBV5-1 and J usage is TRBJ2-1; TRBD2 agrees at 11 bases. Germline V gene lookup returns CDR1 SGHRS and CDR2 YFSETQ. Trimming removed 1 base from V and 8 bases from J; junction bases left unmatched: 5. CDR3 length: 15 residues. CDR3 loop: CASSLRLAGSDEQFF. Written as DNA, the CDR3 is TGCGCCAGCAGCTTGAGACTAGCGGGAAGTGATGAGCAGTTCTTC. The whole variable domain, remainder taken from reference TRBV5-1 and TRBJ2-1, is KAGVTQTPRYLIKTRGQQVTLSCSPISGHRSVSWYQQTPGQGLQFLFEYFSETQRNKGNFPGRFSGRQFSNSRSEMNVSTLELGDSALYLCASSLRLAGSDEQFFGPGTRLTVL.